This is a list of T cell receptor beta chains from one sample in a study of T-cell memory formation after mild COVID-19. TCRdb ran MiXCR on the 5' RACE reads and lists one entry per CDR3 protein. Found here are about 100,000 distinct CDR3 sequences, roughly a sixth of them singletons; the top ten hold around 5.1%. The sequencing sample was made of PBMCs or a T cell subset sorted from them (not recorded which). The source is a man between 18 and 29 years old who had mild COVID-19 (a few samples of this study predate the infection). Cell type and time point are not known. Both conserved end residues are part of each CDR3. The order of the fields is J gene, clone size, V gene, CDR3 length, D gene, CDR3 protein, CDR3 DNA. D genes are given only for firm matches. The size of a clone is reported for some rows only, either as once, few or many, or as a class for expanded clones.

TRBJ1-1	few	TRBV6-2/TRBV6-3	14	NA	CASSLRTPNTEAFF	TGTGCCAGCAGTTTACGGACACCTAACACTGAAGCTTTCTTT
TRBJ1-5	few	TRBV20-1	12	TRBD1	CSARTGEQPQHF	TGCAGTGCTAGGACAGGGGAACAGCCCCAGCATTTT
TRBJ2-3	few	TRBV5-1	16	TRBD2	CASSSRTSGGIDTQYF	TGCGCCAGCAGCTCCCGGACTAGCGGGGGTATAGATACGCAGTATTTT
TRBJ2-5	NA	TRBV12-3/TRBV12-4	12	NA	CASSGWGETQYF	TGTGCCAGCAGCGGGTGGGGGGAGACCCAGTACTTC
TRBJ1-3	NA	TRBV7-2	12	NA	CASSPFGNTIYF	TGTGCCAGCAGCCCATTTGGAAACACCATATATTTT
TRBJ1-5	NA	TRBV10-2	15	NA	CASRPTAASNQPQHF	TGCGCCAGCAGACCGACGGCAGCCAGCAATCAGCCCCAGCATTTT
TRBJ2-2	NA	TRBV18	17	NA	CASSPPIGAANTGELFF	TGTGCCAGCTCACCACCGATTGGAGCAGCGAACACCGGGGAGCTGTTTTTT
TRBJ1-3	NA	TRBV11-2	14	NA	CASRRVSTGNTIYF	TGTGCCAGCCGTCGGGTGTCGACTGGAAACACCATATATTTT
TRBJ1-5	NA	TRBV20-1	19	NA	CSASWWVAGGLYSNQPQHF	TGCAGTGCTAGTTGGTGGGTGGCCGGGGGGCTTTATAGCAATCAGCCCCAGCATTTT
TRBJ1-6	few	TRBV4-1	14	NA	CASSQHGGGGALHF	TGCGCCAGCAGCCAACACGGAGGGGGTGGAGCCCTCCACTTT
TRBJ2-7	NA	TRBV20-1	13	NA	CSARDPPGYEQYF	TGCAGTGCTAGAGATCCCCCAGGCTACGAGCAGTACTTC
TRBJ2-2	NA	TRBV5-1	14	TRBD2	CATGLAGPTGELFF	TGCGCCACCGGGCTAGCGGGGCCCACCGGGGAGCTGTTTTTT
TRBJ2-1	few	TRBV30	14	TRBD2	CAWTPLAVNNEQFF	TGTGCCTGGACCCCACTAGCGGTAAACAATGAGCAGTTCTTC
TRBJ2-2	many	TRBV4-3	16	TRBD2	CASSQTSPTNTGELFF	TGCGCCAGCAGCCAGACTAGCCCAACGAACACCGGGGAGCTGTTTTTT
TRBJ2-2	NA	TRBV3-1	12	NA	CASSSGTGELFF	TGTGCCAGCAGTTCAGGTACCGGGGAGCTGTTTTTT
TRBJ1-6	NA	TRBV7-2	12	NA	CASSLLRGPLHF	TGTGCCAGCAGCTTATTGCGGGGGCCCCTCCACTTT
TRBJ2-3	many	TRBV12-3/TRBV12-4	15	TRBD2	CASRRTSGGTDTQYF	TGTGCCAGCAGAAGGACTAGCGGGGGCACAGATACGCAGTATTTT
TRBJ1-5	NA	TRBV12-3/TRBV12-4	13	NA	CASTLGGLQPQHF	TGTGCCAGCACCCTAGGGGGGTTGCAGCCCCAGCATTTT
TRBJ2-5	NA	TRBV12-3/TRBV12-4	14	NA	CASSPGRGAETQYF	TGTGCCAGCTCTCCGGGGCGCGGGGCAGAGACCCAGTACTTC
TRBJ2-7	few	TRBV27	15	NA	CASSFGALGPYEQYF	TGTGCCAGCAGTTTTGGCGCTTTAGGACCCTACGAGCAGTACTTC
TRBJ2-1	many	TRBV12-3/TRBV12-4	17	TRBD2	CASSRTSGGESYNEQFF	TGTGCCAGCAGCAGGACTAGCGGGGGCGAATCCTACAATGAGCAGTTCTTC
TRBJ2-3	few	TRBV19	15	TRBD2	CASTKRGAGTDTQYF	TGTGCCAGCACGAAGCGGGGGGCAGGCACAGATACGCAGTATTTT
TRBJ2-1	few	TRBV7-2	13	NA	CASSSPVANEQFF	TGTGCCAGCAGCTCTCCCGTAGCCAATGAGCAGTTCTTC
TRBJ1-5	few	TRBV7-2	16	NA	CASSLGSRGSGQPQHF	TGTGCCAGCAGCTTAGGTTCGCGGGGCTCCGGCCAGCCCCAGCATTTT
TRBJ2-5	NA	TRBV10-2	14	NA	CASSDWRAQETQYF	TGCGCCAGCAGTGACTGGAGGGCACAAGAGACCCAGTACTTC
TRBJ2-7	few	TRBV7-9	12	NA	CASSLLSGEQYF	TGTGCCAGCAGCTTACTTTCGGGCGAGCAGTACTTC
TRBJ2-5	few	TRBV30	13	NA	CAWSVGGGETQYF	TGTGCCTGGAGTGTAGGAGGGGGAGAGACCCAGTACTTC
TRBJ1-2	few	TRBV3-1	11	TRBD1	CASGQGFGYTF	TGTGCCAGCGGACAGGGCTTTGGCTACACCTTC
TRBJ2-3	few	TRBV4-3	15	TRBD2	CASSQELAGTDTQYF	TGCGCCAGCAGCCAAGAATTAGCGGGGACAGATACGCAGTATTTT
TRBJ2-3	NA	TRBV10-3	15	TRBD2	CAITPLAGGTDTQYF	TGTGCCATCACCCCACTAGCGGGGGGCACAGATACGCAGTATTTT
TRBJ2-1	NA	TRBV20-1	15	TRBD2	CSASTTSGAYNEQFF	TGCAGTGCTAGCACGACTAGCGGGGCTTACAATGAGCAGTTCTTC
TRBJ2-3	NA	TRBV5-1	19	NA	CASSLGPFGGRRSTDTQYF	TGCGCCAGCAGCTTGGGCCCATTTGGAGGGCGCAGAAGCACAGATACGCAGTATTTT
TRBJ2-1	few	TRBV7-2	14	NA	CASSLAHRTGEQFF	TGTGCCAGCAGCTTAGCGCATCGTACCGGTGAGCAGTTCTTC
TRBJ2-7	NA	TRBV7-2	12	NA	CASTLQRGEQYF	TGTGCCAGCACCCTACAAAGAGGGGAGCAGTACTTC
TRBJ2-3	few	TRBV25-1	15	NA	CASSEGIFSTDTQYF	TGTGCCAGCAGTGAGGGCATTTTTAGCACAGATACGCAGTATTTT
TRBJ2-3	many	TRBV11-2	14	NA	CASSLGRGSDTQYF	TGTGCCAGCAGCTTAGGTAGGGGGTCAGATACGCAGTATTTT
TRBJ2-5	few	TRBV29-1	11	TRBD2	CSGGGEETQYF	TGCAGCGGGGGGGGTGAGGAGACCCAGTACTTC
TRBJ2-3	NA	TRBV5-1	14	NA	CASSISQGPDTQYF	TGCGCCAGCAGTATATCACAGGGCCCAGATACGCAGTATTTT
TRBJ2-1	NA	TRBV7-9	15	TRBD1	CASKGQGAQFGEQFF	TGTGCCAGCAAGGGCCAGGGGGCGCAGTTTGGTGAGCAGTTCTTC
TRBJ2-1	many	TRBV7-2	15	NA	CASSFDRDAYNEQFF	TGTGCCAGCAGCTTCGATCGAGATGCCTACAATGAGCAGTTCTTC
TRBJ2-3	NA	TRBV3-2	13	NA	CASSQAGGTPKYF	TGTGCCAGCAGCCAAGCAGGCGGCACCCCCAAGTATTTT
TRBJ2-3	few	TRBV7-3	13	NA	CASSTRQADTQYF	TGTGCCAGCAGCACCCGACAGGCAGATACGCAGTATTTT
TRBJ1-2	few	TRBV6-5	15	NA	CASSYAGSGSSGYTF	TGTGCCAGCAGTTACGCCGGGTCAGGGAGCTCTGGCTACACCTTC
TRBJ2-3	NA	TRBV6-5	14	NA	CASSSRGRGDTQYF	TGTGCCAGCAGCTCCCGGGGACGTGGAGATACGCAGTATTTT
TRBJ1-5	NA	TRBV12-3/TRBV12-4	14	NA	CASSLDRLGQPQHF	TGTGCCAGCAGCCTTGACAGGTTGGGTCAGCCCCAGCATTTT
TRBJ2-3	few	TRBV29-1	13	NA	CSVVRDLTDTQYF	TGCAGCGTTGTCAGAGACCTCACAGATACGCAGTATTTT
TRBJ1-1	few	TRBV9	14	NA	CASSVAGLNTEAFF	TGTGCCAGCAGCGTAGCAGGCCTGAACACTGAAGCTTTCTTT
TRBJ2-5	NA	TRBV7-2	15	TRBD1	CASSKLDRVGETQYF	TGTGCCAGCAGCAAATTGGACAGGGTAGGCGAGACCCAGTACTTC
TRBJ1-1	many	TRBV7-3	14	NA	CASSANTGTSEAFF	TGTGCCAGCAGCGCAAATACAGGGACATCTGAAGCTTTCTTT
TRBJ1-1	few	TRBV14	18	TRBD1	CASSPSPPTTGPRTEAFF	TGTGCCAGCAGCCCTAGCCCTCCAACGACAGGGCCAAGGACTGAAGCTTTCTTT
TRBJ2-5	many	TRBV5-1	14	TRBD1	CASSLAGGKETQYF	TGCGCCAGCAGCTTGGCAGGGGGCAAAGAGACCCAGTACTTC
TRBJ2-3	NA	TRBV30	14	TRBD2	CAWSVSGGWDTQYF	TGTGCCTGGAGTGTCAGCGGGGGCTGGGATACGCAGTATTTT
TRBJ2-3	few	TRBV4-3	13	TRBD1	CASSQQGADTQYF	TGCGCCAGCAGCCAACAGGGGGCTGATACGCAGTATTTT
TRBJ1-1	many	TRBV11-1	17	TRBD1	CASRWDRGRDRNTEAFF	TGTGCCAGCAGATGGGACAGGGGGCGCGATCGGAACACTGAAGCTTTCTTT
TRBJ2-1	many	TRBV6-5	14	TRBD2	CASRVRGGALEQFF	TGTGCCAGCAGAGTTCGCGGGGGGGCACTTGAGCAGTTCTTC
TRBJ2-3	NA	TRBV7-7	14	NA	CASSLGPDTDTQYF	TGTGCTAGCAGCTTAGGCCCTGACACAGATACGCAGTATTTT